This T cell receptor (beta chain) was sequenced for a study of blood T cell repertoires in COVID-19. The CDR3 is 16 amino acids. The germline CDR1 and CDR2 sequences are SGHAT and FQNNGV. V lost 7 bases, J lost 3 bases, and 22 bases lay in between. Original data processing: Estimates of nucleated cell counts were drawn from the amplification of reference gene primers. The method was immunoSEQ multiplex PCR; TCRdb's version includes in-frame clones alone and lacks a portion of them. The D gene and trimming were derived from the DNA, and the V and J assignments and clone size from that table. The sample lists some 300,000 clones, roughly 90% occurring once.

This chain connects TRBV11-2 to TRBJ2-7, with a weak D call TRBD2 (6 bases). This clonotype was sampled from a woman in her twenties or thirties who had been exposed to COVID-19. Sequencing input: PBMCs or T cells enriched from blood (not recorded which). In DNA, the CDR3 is TGTGCCAGCACCACGAGCGAAGGAGGGGCAGGCTACGAGCAGTACTTC. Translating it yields CASTTSEGGAGYEQYF.